A selection of T cell receptor beta chains follows, all from one sample in a study of technical replicates of blood from a handful of donors. Method: immunoSEQ multiplex PCR; TCRdb's copy keeps in-frame clones and lacks some. The data show roughly 80,000 clones, approximately 90% seen once. The specimen sequenced was T cells isolated from PBMCs. These receptors were taken from a human donor in good health. CDR3s include the opening cysteine and the closing phenylalanine or tryptophan. D genes are given only for firm matches. Size values are once, few and many counts, or a class for expanded clones, and some rows have none.

>TRBV11-2|TRBJ2-5|.|TRBD1
CASSLYPTGKMEETQYF
TGTGCCAGCAGCTTATACCCGACAGGGAAGATGGAAGAGACCCAGTACTTC
>TRBV5-1|TRBJ2-7|.|TRBD1
CASSGQGDSYEQYF
TGCGCCAGCAGCGGACAGGGGGACTCCTACGAGCAGTACTTC
>TRBV7-2|TRBJ1-2|.|.
CASSFNRASNYGYTF
TGTGCCAGCAGCTTTAACAGGGCCTCTAACTATGGCTACACCTTC
>TRBV14|TRBJ1-1|few|.
CASRETRGAYSEAFF
TGTGCCAGCAGGGAAACCAGGGGAGCCTACTCTGAAGCTTTCTTT
>TRBV4-1|TRBJ1-2|.|.
CASSQEQGPYGYTF
TGCGCCAGCAGCCAAGAACAGGGCCCCTATGGCTACACCTTC
>TRBV29-1|TRBJ2-7|.|.
CSMRQGGYEQYF
TGCAGCATGCGACAGGGAGGCTACGAGCAGTACTTC
>TRBV15|TRBJ1-2|.|.
CATSRDLNRVDYGYTF
TGTGCCACCAGCAGAGATCTTAACAGGGTTGACTATGGCTACACCTTC
>TRBV10-3|TRBJ2-3|.|.
CAISDGPGSTDTQYF
TGTGCCATCAGTGATGGACCAGGGAGCACAGATACGCAGTATTTT
>TRBV2|TRBJ2-3|.|TRBD2
CASRRLAGGTDTQYF
TGTGCCAGCAGGAGACTAGCGGGAGGGACAGATACGCAGTATTTT
>TRBV7-3|TRBJ1-1|.|TRBD1
CASSTGQGAKAFF
TGTGCCAGCAGCACGGGACAGGGGGCGAAAGCTTTCTTT
>TRBV19|TRBJ2-5|once|TRBD2
CASRIAGGPETQYF
TGTGCCAGTCGGATAGCGGGAGGGCCTGAGACCCAGTACTTC